This T cell receptor (beta chain) is drawn from a study of CD8+CD57+ T cells in acquired aplastic anemia. Sequencing was done on patients that had shown CD8+CD57+ cell expansion by flow cytometry. This clonotype was seen only a few times. Germline CDR1 SNHLY, CDR2 FYNNEI. The CDR3 spans 15 residues. V lost 6 bases and J lost 2; bases outside the gene matches: 5. Genomic DNA served as template for TCR beta VDJ and CDR3 profiling. TCRdb ran MiXCR on the reads and lists one entry per CDR3 protein. The table lists 150,000 to 200,000 distinct CDR3 sequences, around 60% of them singletons. The genes are TRBV2 and TRBJ2-3; TRBD2 agrees at 10 bases. This sequence was found in a human donor with aplastic anemia. Source material: sorted CD4+, CD8+, or CD8+CD57+ T cells (not recorded which) from PBMCs. CDR3: CASSTLAGTTDTQYF. CDR3 DNA: TGTGCCAGCAGCACACTAGCGGGGACCACAGATACGCAGTATTTT.